Listed here is a single T cell receptor beta chain. Its antigen is unidentified. These data belong to a study of cytomegalovirus exposure and HLA in healthy donors. General study points: TCR beta V- and J-gene trimming, according to a later analysis, was linked to a missense DCLRE1C variant.

V lost 0 bases, J lost 0 bases, and 2 bases lay in between. Germline-derived CDR1 and CDR2 are SEHNR and FQNEAQ (reference sequence). The CDR3 sequence is 13 residues long. PCR used 60 Vbeta primers and 13 Jbeta primers. Generated by immunoSEQ multiplex PCR, the TCRdb table keeps only in-frame clones and is missing some. The sample yields 120,000 to 150,000 clones, 78% seen once. The sample taken for sequencing was PBMCs. The sequence was obtained from a male donor in good health and CMV-seronegative. This chain uses TRBV7-9 with TRBJ2-5; D gene ambiguous. The CDR3 sequence: CASSLANQETQYF. The DNA of the CDR3 is TGTGCCAGCAGCTTAGCTAACCAAGAGACCCAGTACTTC.